The present T cell receptor beta chain was sequenced within a study of cytomegalovirus exposure and HLA in healthy donors. A few counts support this clone. No antigen is known for it. Study-wide results and limits: It was taken for granted in presence/absence analyses that sequencing depth across donors was roughly uniform.

13 Jbeta primers and 60 Vbeta primers were used for the PCR. Using immunoSEQ multiplex PCR, the repertoire was profiled, and TCRdb retains in-frame clones only, with some absent. The sample has about 130,000 clones, around two thirds seen once. The CDR3 length is 12 residues. The germline V gene has CDR1 WNHNN and CDR2 SYGVQD (reference sequence). V lost 8 bases to trimming and J lost 4 bases, with 8 bases between them. The rearrangement joins TRBV10-1 to TRBJ1-4; perhaps TRBD1 as D (5 bases). This TCR was sampled from a human donor in good health. Sequenced: PBMCs. The CDR3 coding sequence is TGCGCCAGCGGCAGGGTTAATGAAAAACTGTTTTTT. Amino acid sequence: CASGRVNEKLFF.